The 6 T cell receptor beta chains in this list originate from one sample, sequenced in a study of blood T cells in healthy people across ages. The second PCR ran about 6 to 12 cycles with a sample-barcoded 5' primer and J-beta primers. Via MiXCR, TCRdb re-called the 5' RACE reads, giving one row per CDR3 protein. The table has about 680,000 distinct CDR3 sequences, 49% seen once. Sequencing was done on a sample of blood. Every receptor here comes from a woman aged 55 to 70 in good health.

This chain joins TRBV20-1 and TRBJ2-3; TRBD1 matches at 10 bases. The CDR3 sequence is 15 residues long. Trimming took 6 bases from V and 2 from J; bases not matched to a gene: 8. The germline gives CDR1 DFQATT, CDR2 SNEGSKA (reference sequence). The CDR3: CSAGRDRGFTDTQYF. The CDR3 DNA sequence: TGCAGTGCGGGTAGGGACAGGGGATTCACAGATACGCAGTATTTT.

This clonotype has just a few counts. The CDR3 loop is CSVRGSEDTQYF. CDR3 nucleotide sequence: TGCAGCGTTCGAGGGTCTGAAGATACGCAGTATTTT. The rearrangement uses TRBV29-1 and TRBJ2-3; the D gene is possibly TRBD2 (5 bases). The CDR3 totals 12 residues. Germline CDR1 is SQVTM and CDR2 is ANQGSEA. Trimming removed 5 bases at V and 5 bases at J, with 11 bases between.

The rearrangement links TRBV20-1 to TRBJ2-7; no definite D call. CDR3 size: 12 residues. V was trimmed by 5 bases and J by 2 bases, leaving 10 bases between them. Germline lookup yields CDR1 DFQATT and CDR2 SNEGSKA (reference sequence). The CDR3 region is CSARRSAYEQYF. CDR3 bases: TGCAGTGCTCGCCGTTCTGCCTACGAGCAGTACTTC.

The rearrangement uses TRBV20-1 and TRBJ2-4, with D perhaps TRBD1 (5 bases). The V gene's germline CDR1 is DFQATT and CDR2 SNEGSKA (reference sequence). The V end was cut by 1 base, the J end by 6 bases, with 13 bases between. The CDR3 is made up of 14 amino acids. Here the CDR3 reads CSARGADSGNIQYF. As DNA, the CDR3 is TGCAGTGCTAGAGGGGCAGACAGTGGAAACATTCAGTACTTC.

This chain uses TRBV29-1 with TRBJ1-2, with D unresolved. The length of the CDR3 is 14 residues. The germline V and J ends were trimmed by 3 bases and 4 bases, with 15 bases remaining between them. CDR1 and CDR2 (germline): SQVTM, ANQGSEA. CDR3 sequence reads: CSVEEEEGIYGYTF. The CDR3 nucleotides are TGCAGCGTTGAGGAAGAGGAAGGGATCTATGGCTACACCTTC.

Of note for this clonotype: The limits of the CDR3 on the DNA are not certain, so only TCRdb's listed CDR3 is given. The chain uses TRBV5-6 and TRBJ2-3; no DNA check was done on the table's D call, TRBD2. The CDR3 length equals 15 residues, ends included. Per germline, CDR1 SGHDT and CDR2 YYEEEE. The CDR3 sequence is CASSFVGPGTDTQYF.